This entry describes one T cell receptor beta chain. This CDR3 has 13 residues. Germline CDR1 MDHEN, CDR2 SYDVKM. V shed 7 bases and J shed 3 bases, with 12 bases lying between them. This sample stems from a study of shared clonotypes between healthy human individuals. Adult Caucasians living in Nashville, Tennessee made up all of the donors. The assay used deep level. Produced via immunoSEQ multiplex PCR; TCRdb's table is partial and in-frame only. The sample has roughly 1,500,000 clones; 98% are singletons. The chain carries TRBV28 and TRBJ1-2; the D gene is possibly TRBD1 (6 bases). The specimen was naive CD4+ T cells sorted from blood. Subset here: CD45RA+ positively selected. The sequence came from a man in his thirties or forties in good health. The CDR3 DNA reads TGTGCCAGCATAGGGGGGAAAGACTATGGCTACACCTTC. Protein product: CASIGGKDYGYTF.